Listed below are T cell receptor beta chains from one sample, sequenced in a study of regulatory T cells in long-lasting Graves disease. TCRdb analysed the multiplex PCR reads with MiXCR anew, one entry per CDR3 protein. In the table there are 200,000 to 250,000 distinct CDR3 sequences, roughly 21% of which are singletons. The specimen was peripheral blood mononuclear cells (PBMCs), collected at new diagnosis, from a patient treated with antithyroid drugs. The source is a female donor with Graves disease. The conserved cysteine and the conserved F or W are not part of the CDR3 here. The order of the fields is CDR3 length, V gene, CDR3 protein.

cdr3_length: 14
v_call: TRBV20-1
cdr3_aa: SATEPRGGTHNEQF

cdr3_length: 13
v_call: TRBV6-1
cdr3_aa: ASSRRSGGAREQY

cdr3_length: 14
v_call: TRBV18
cdr3_aa: ASSPPGVANTGELF

cdr3_length: 11
v_call: TRBV6-5
cdr3_aa: ASSYDRDSPLH

cdr3_length: 13
v_call: TRBV19
cdr3_aa: ASSISHSGGTEQF

cdr3_length: 12
v_call: TRBV7-2
cdr3_aa: ASRKSRSVGELF

cdr3_length: 18
v_call: TRBV27
cdr3_aa: ASSPYRGSSGRSSYNEQF

cdr3_length: 15
v_call: TRBV7-9
cdr3_aa: ASSLGQTSGRYNEQF

cdr3_length: 13
v_call: TRBV4-2
cdr3_aa: ASSQLGQGADEQY

cdr3_length: 13
v_call: TRBV12-3/TRBV12-4
cdr3_aa: ASSLTGGHEDTQY

cdr3_length: 14
v_call: TRBV12-3/TRBV12-4
cdr3_aa: ASSLAQAGPTDTQY

cdr3_length: 11
v_call: TRBV7-2
cdr3_aa: ASSLVPRAEAF

cdr3_length: 12
v_call: TRBV18
cdr3_aa: ASSPGTGFNEQF

cdr3_length: 11
v_call: TRBV6-5
cdr3_aa: ASSYGLAYGYT

cdr3_length: 14
v_call: TRBV4-1
cdr3_aa: ASSQVHSDSVYGYT

cdr3_length: 10
v_call: TRBV11-3
cdr3_aa: ASSHRRPVAF

cdr3_length: 11
v_call: TRBV7-6
cdr3_aa: ASKRGYTDTQY

cdr3_length: 14
v_call: TRBV27
cdr3_aa: ASSIDRESGYNTQY

cdr3_length: 13
v_call: TRBV3-1
cdr3_aa: ASSQEDRGGYGHT

cdr3_length: 11
v_call: TRBV20-1
cdr3_aa: SVTGGSYNEQF

cdr3_length: 13
v_call: TRBV28
cdr3_aa: ASTNPRTGDQPQH

cdr3_length: 12
v_call: TRBV5-1
cdr3_aa: ASSLGGTADTQY

cdr3_length: 14
v_call: TRBV15
cdr3_aa: ATSRRGSSYNSPLH

cdr3_length: 11
v_call: TRBV30
cdr3_aa: ACDRGGYNEQF

cdr3_length: 11
v_call: TRBV30
cdr3_aa: AWNRGRHTEAF

cdr3_length: 12
v_call: TRBV2
cdr3_aa: ASSQQGGNSPLH

cdr3_length: 15
v_call: TRBV2
cdr3_aa: ASSPGTGLVSTGELF

cdr3_length: 12
v_call: TRBV6-5
cdr3_aa: ASSYVVGNYEQY

cdr3_length: 12
v_call: TRBV5-8
cdr3_aa: ASSEGPPAEKLF

cdr3_length: 15
v_call: TRBV6-1
cdr3_aa: ASSRGSEPLGTGELF

cdr3_length: 10
v_call: TRBV28
cdr3_aa: ASSTPPYEQY

cdr3_length: 16
v_call: TRBV28
cdr3_aa: ASSGMGRSGIGDNEQF

cdr3_length: 11
v_call: TRBV7-9
cdr3_aa: ASSKGAGYEQY

cdr3_length: 15
v_call: TRBV28
cdr3_aa: ASSSGQGAIGNQPQH

cdr3_length: 14
v_call: TRBV4-3
cdr3_aa: ASSQGPAATNEKLF

cdr3_length: 14
v_call: TRBV15
cdr3_aa: ATSRVRVTGANVLT

cdr3_length: 13
v_call: TRBV7-2
cdr3_aa: ASSPRTSGAYEQY

cdr3_length: 12
v_call: TRBV6-1
cdr3_aa: ASSGPPARNEQF

cdr3_length: 12
v_call: TRBV7-3
cdr3_aa: ASSPIGGQETQY

cdr3_length: 10
v_call: TRBV6-9
cdr3_aa: ASSYFGLEQF

cdr3_length: 13
v_call: TRBV9
cdr3_aa: ASSVLGQVDNEQF

cdr3_length: 12
v_call: TRBV14
cdr3_aa: ASSPRTGTGELF

cdr3_length: 14
v_call: TRBV7-2
cdr3_aa: ASSSAGTGGAYEQY

cdr3_length: 14
v_call: TRBV4-2
cdr3_aa: ASSHGGVGGYYEQY

cdr3_length: 13
v_call: TRBV20-1
cdr3_aa: SARDVVSGDTEAF

cdr3_length: 12
v_call: TRBV4-3
cdr3_aa: ASSQERDVATQY

cdr3_length: 12
v_call: TRBV7-2
cdr3_aa: ASSRLMDGETQY

cdr3_length: 15
v_call: TRBV6-1
cdr3_aa: ASSRTPQGAHNQPQH